The rows below give T cell receptor beta chains drawn from one sample of a study of blood T cells in healthy people across ages. TCRdb ran MiXCR on the 5' RACE reads and lists one entry per CDR3 protein. The repertoire holds about 570,000 distinct CDR3 sequences, with about 26% as singletons. The sequenced material came from blood. These receptors were taken from a woman aged 70 to 79 in good health. Each CDR3 is given with its conserved first and last residue. Fields, in order: V gene, clone size, J gene, D gene, CDR3 DNA, CDR3 protein. A D gene is named only where the DNA matches it firmly. Clone size is not always given. Where it is, it says once, few, many or a class for expanded clones.

V: TRBV12-3/TRBV12-4
size: few
J: TRBJ2-4
D: -
DNA: TGTGCCAGCAGTTGGGGGACAACGGCCAAAAACATTCAGTACTTC
CDR3: CASSWGTTAKNIQYF

V: TRBV29-1
size: -
J: TRBJ2-5
D: TRBD2
DNA: TGCAGCGTGACTAGCGGGGGGGCCAAAGAGACCCAGTACTTC
CDR3: CSVTSGGAKETQYF

V: TRBV7-7
size: few
J: TRBJ2-1
D: -
DNA: TGTGCTAGCAGCAAACAGGCAGTAGGTAGGGCTGAGCAGTTCTTC
CDR3: CASSKQAVGRAEQFF

V: TRBV29-1
size: -
J: TRBJ2-1
D: TRBD2
DNA: TGCAGCGTTGGGGCTAGCGGGGGGCAGTACAATGAGCAGTTCTTC
CDR3: CSVGASGGQYNEQFF

V: TRBV20-1
size: few
J: TRBJ1-4
D: TRBD1
DNA: TGCAGTGCCTCGGACAGGGATGGGGAAAAACTGTTTTTT
CDR3: CSASDRDGEKLFF

V: TRBV7-6
size: -
J: TRBJ1-4
D: -
DNA: TGTGCCAGCAGCTCTTCATCTGAAAAACTGTTTTTT
CDR3: CASSSSSEKLFF

V: TRBV29-1
size: many
J: TRBJ1-1
D: TRBD1
DNA: TGCAGCGTTGTGGGACAGGCTAACACTGAAGCTTTCTTT
CDR3: CSVVGQANTEAFF

V: TRBV15
size: -
J: TRBJ2-5
D: TRBD1
DNA: TGTGCCACCAGCAAATTGGACAGGACACATAGGCGGCAAGAGACCCAGTACTTC
CDR3: CATSKLDRTHRRQETQYF

V: TRBV11-2
size: -
J: TRBJ2-1
D: -
DNA: TGTGCCAGCAGCTTGACGACGCATGAGCAGTTCTTC
CDR3: CASSLTTHEQFF

V: TRBV11-3
size: -
J: TRBJ2-7
D: -
DNA: TGTGCCAGCAGCGGTCGGGGGGACAGCTCCTACGAGCAGTACTTC
CDR3: CASSGRGDSSYEQYF

V: TRBV5-1
size: -
J: TRBJ2-2
D: -
DNA: TGCGCCAGCAGCCGAGACAACACCGGGGAGCTGTTTTTT
CDR3: CASSRDNTGELFF

V: TRBV3-1
size: -
J: TRBJ2-3
D: TRBD2
DNA: TGTGCCAGCAGCGTAACTAGCGAAGGACCCTCAGATACGCAGTATTTT
CDR3: CASSVTSEGPSDTQYF

V: TRBV11-3
size: -
J: TRBJ2-1
D: -
DNA: TGTGCCAGCAGCTTAGATCCTCAAGACGGTCTATACAATGAGCAGTTCTTC
CDR3: CASSLDPQDGLYNEQFF

V: TRBV2
size: few
J: TRBJ2-3
D: -
DNA: TGTGCCAGCAGTGAAGCGCTTCGGTTAGAAGATACGCAGTATTTT
CDR3: CASSEALRLEDTQYF

V: TRBV11-2
size: few
J: TRBJ2-3
D: -
DNA: TGTGCCAGCAGCTTTATGAGGTCAGATACGCAGTATTTT
CDR3: CASSFMRSDTQYF

V: TRBV4-1
size: -
J: TRBJ1-1
D: -
DNA: TGCGCCAGCAGCCAAGAGAACGGGGAAGCTTTCTTT
CDR3: CASSQENGEAFF

V: TRBV20-1
size: many
J: TRBJ1-1
D: -
DNA: TGCAGTGCTAGAGTCTTCGGGGTACCGAACACTGAAGCTTTCTTT
CDR3: CSARVFGVPNTEAFF

V: TRBV29-1
size: -
J: TRBJ2-1
D: TRBD1
DNA: TGCAGCGTGACAGGGTTCCGGAATGAGCAGTTCTTC
CDR3: CSVTGFRNEQFF

V: TRBV5-1
size: -
J: TRBJ2-6
D: -
DNA: TGCGCCAGCAGCTTGGCCGAGGCAGGGTGGTCTGGGGCCAACGTCCTGACTTTC
CDR3: CASSLAEAGWSGANVLTF

V: TRBV6-6
size: few
J: TRBJ1-2
D: -
DNA: TGTGCCAGCAGTGACAGCGTTGGCTACACCTTC
CDR3: CASSDSVGYTF

V: TRBV20-1
size: -
J: TRBJ2-6
D: -
DNA: TGCAGTGCTAGTCTCGGTCGGGCCCCAGTGTCTGGGGCCAACGTCCTGACTTTC
CDR3: CSASLGRAPVSGANVLTF

V: TRBV7-9
size: few
J: TRBJ1-1
D: TRBD1
DNA: TGTGCCAGCAGCATCCAGGGGGCAAGAACTGAAGCTTTCTTT
CDR3: CASSIQGARTEAFF

V: TRBV20-1
size: few
J: TRBJ2-5
D: -
DNA: TGCAGTGCTAGCTACTCAGCCGGGGAGACCCAGTACTTC
CDR3: CSASYSAGETQYF

V: TRBV7-3
size: few
J: TRBJ2-1
D: TRBD1
DNA: TGTGCCAGCACCAAACAGGGGGCCAATGAGCAGTTCTTC
CDR3: CASTKQGANEQFF

V: TRBV10-3
size: few
J: TRBJ1-1
D: -
DNA: TGTGCCATCTCGGAGGGTGCGGCGTACACTGAAGCTTTCTTT
CDR3: CAISEGAAYTEAFF

V: TRBV20-1
size: -
J: TRBJ2-3
D: -
DNA: TGCAGTGCTAAGTCGCGGGCCCTTCGCACAGATACGCAGTATTTT
CDR3: CSAKSRALRTDTQYF

V: TRBV7-2
size: -
J: TRBJ1-2
D: -
DNA: TGTGCCAGCAGCTTAGCCGAAAACAGTTTACTTAACTATGGCTACACCTTC
CDR3: CASSLAENSLLNYGYTF

V: TRBV11-2
size: -
J: TRBJ1-2
D: -
DNA: TGTGCCAGCAGCCCAGGAGGGATACGGGCCTTC
CDR3: CASSPGGIRAF

V: TRBV5-1
size: few
J: TRBJ2-5
D: -
DNA: TGCGCCAGCAGCTTGGTAGTCGGGGGGCCAATTCAAGAGACCCAGTACTTC
CDR3: CASSLVVGGPIQETQYF

V: TRBV6-5
size: -
J: TRBJ2-3
D: TRBD1
DNA: TGTGCCAGCAGTTACTCTGTGACAGGGTCGGATACGCAGTATTTT
CDR3: CASSYSVTGSDTQYF

V: TRBV20-1
size: few
J: TRBJ2-1
D: -
DNA: TGCAGTGCTTTGAGCTCCTACAATGAGCAGTTCTTC
CDR3: CSALSSYNEQFF

V: TRBV29-1
size: few
J: TRBJ2-3
D: -
DNA: TGCAGCGTTGATGCCGGGTCATTTAGCACAGATACGCAGTATTTT
CDR3: CSVDAGSFSTDTQYF

V: TRBV11-3
size: once
J: TRBJ2-6
D: -
DNA: TGTGCCAGCAGCTTAGATCCAGGTTCCTTCTCTGGGGCCAACGTCCTGACTTTC
CDR3: CASSLDPGSFSGANVLTF

V: TRBV7-3
size: -
J: TRBJ2-7
D: -
DNA: TGTGCCAGCAGCCCCCCGCAACACGAGCAGTACTTC
CDR3: CASSPPQHEQYF

V: TRBV29-1
size: few
J: TRBJ2-5
D: -
DNA: TGCAGCGTTATCACCATGTACCAAGAGGCCCAGTACTTC
CDR3: CSVITMYQEAQYF

V: TRBV20-1
size: -
J: TRBJ2-3
D: -
DNA: TGCAGTGCCGAAGGACAGAGCACAGATACGCAGTATTTT
CDR3: CSAEGQSTDTQYF

V: TRBV20-1
size: few
J: TRBJ2-5
D: -
DNA: TGCAGTGCTAGATCCACGGGGGAGGTCTCCCAGTACTTC
CDR3: CSARSTGEVSQYF

V: TRBV5-4
size: -
J: TRBJ1-1
D: -
DNA: TGTGCCAGCAGCTCAAGATGGACACAGAACACTGAAGCTTTCTTT
CDR3: CASSSRWTQNTEAFF

V: TRBV13
size: -
J: TRBJ1-1
D: -
DNA: TGTGCCAGCAGCCTGGGACGTTCGAACACTGAAGCTTTCTTT
CDR3: CASSLGRSNTEAFF

V: TRBV7-3
size: -
J: TRBJ2-7
D: TRBD1
DNA: TGTGCCAGCAGCTTAACGTCGGCGGACAGGGGGCGGGTGGTAGTTGTCTACGAGCAGTACTTC
CDR3: CASSLTSADRGRVVVVYEQYF

V: TRBV5-1
size: few
J: TRBJ2-5
D: TRBD2
DNA: TGCGCCAGCAGGAGGTGGAGCGGGGGGTCGGAGACCCAGTACTTC
CDR3: CASRRWSGGSETQYF

V: TRBV5-1
size: -
J: TRBJ1-5
D: -
DNA: TGCGCCTCCGCAGGGTACCGGCCCCAGCATTTT
CDR3: CASAGYRPQHF

V: TRBV5-1
size: -
J: TRBJ1-1
D: TRBD1
DNA: TGCGCCAGCAGCCATGACAGGGGGGCCGCTGAAGCTTTCTTT
CDR3: CASSHDRGAAEAFF

V: TRBV9
size: few
J: TRBJ1-1
D: -
DNA: TGTGCCAGCAGCCCCGGGGGACGGACTGAAGCTTTCTTT
CDR3: CASSPGGRTEAFF

V: TRBV24-1
size: few
J: TRBJ1-5
D: -
DNA: TGTGCCACAAGTGCGGGCAATCAGCCCCAGCATTTT
CDR3: CATSAGNQPQHF

V: TRBV19
size: -
J: TRBJ1-1
D: TRBD1
DNA: TGTGCCAGTAGTTTTGACAGGGCTGAAGCTTTCTTT
CDR3: CASSFDRAEAFF

V: TRBV6-6
size: -
J: TRBJ1-2
D: -
DNA: TGTGCCAGCAGTTACGGGACGGACTATGGCTACACCTTC
CDR3: CASSYGTDYGYTF

V: TRBV4-3
size: -
J: TRBJ2-2
D: -
DNA: TGCGCCAGCAGCCAAGATCCTCGAGAAAACACCGGGGAGCTGTTTTTT
CDR3: CASSQDPRENTGELFF

V: TRBV11-2
size: once
J: TRBJ2-7
D: -
DNA: TGTGCCAGCAGCGCGAGTGGGGGCTCCTACGAGCAGTACTTC
CDR3: CASSASGGSYEQYF

V: TRBV5-1
size: many
J: TRBJ2-3
D: TRBD2
DNA: TGCGCCAGCAGACTAAGCGGGGGTGGAGATACGCAGTATTTT
CDR3: CASRLSGGGDTQYF

V: TRBV4-2
size: many
J: TRBJ2-7
D: -
DNA: TGTGCCAGCAGCCAACAGGGGGCGGGGGGGATATCCTACGAGCAGTACTTC
CDR3: CASSQQGAGGISYEQYF

V: TRBV5-1
size: -
J: TRBJ2-1
D: -
DNA: TGCGCCAGCAGCTTGAGGTCTAGGGGGAATGAGCAGTTCTTC
CDR3: CASSLRSRGNEQFF

V: TRBV10-3
size: -
J: TRBJ1-1
D: TRBD1
DNA: TGTGCCATCAGTGCCAGAGACAGGGGGAACACTGAAGCTTTCTTT
CDR3: CAISARDRGNTEAFF

V: TRBV6-5
size: -
J: TRBJ1-5
D: TRBD1
DNA: TGTGCCAGCAGGCCCCCGGGACAGGGTAATCAGCCCCAGCATTTT
CDR3: CASRPPGQGNQPQHF

V: TRBV6-5
size: -
J: TRBJ1-1
D: -
DNA: TGTGCCAGCAAGGAAACAGCGAACACTGAAGCTTTCTTT
CDR3: CASKETANTEAFF

V: TRBV20-1
size: -
J: TRBJ2-5
D: -
DNA: TGCAGTGCTGGGGTAGGACAAGAGACCCAGTACTTC
CDR3: CSAGVGQETQYF

V: TRBV3-1
size: few
J: TRBJ2-1
D: -
DNA: TGTGCCAGCAGCCAAGAGACAGGAGGTCCTCAAAATGAGCAGTTCTTC
CDR3: CASSQETGGPQNEQFF

V: TRBV7-7
size: few
J: TRBJ2-5
D: TRBD2
DNA: TGTGCCAGCAGCTCCGCGGGGGAGGAAGAGACCCAGTACTTC
CDR3: CASSSAGEEETQYF

V: TRBV7-2
size: many
J: TRBJ2-7
D: TRBD1
DNA: TGTGCCAGCACCGTGCGGGACAGGACATACGAGCAGTACTTC
CDR3: CASTVRDRTYEQYF

V: TRBV4-3
size: many
J: TRBJ2-5
D: -
DNA: TGCGCCAGCAGCCACCAGGGGAAGGGTGAGACCCAGTACTTC
CDR3: CASSHQGKGETQYF